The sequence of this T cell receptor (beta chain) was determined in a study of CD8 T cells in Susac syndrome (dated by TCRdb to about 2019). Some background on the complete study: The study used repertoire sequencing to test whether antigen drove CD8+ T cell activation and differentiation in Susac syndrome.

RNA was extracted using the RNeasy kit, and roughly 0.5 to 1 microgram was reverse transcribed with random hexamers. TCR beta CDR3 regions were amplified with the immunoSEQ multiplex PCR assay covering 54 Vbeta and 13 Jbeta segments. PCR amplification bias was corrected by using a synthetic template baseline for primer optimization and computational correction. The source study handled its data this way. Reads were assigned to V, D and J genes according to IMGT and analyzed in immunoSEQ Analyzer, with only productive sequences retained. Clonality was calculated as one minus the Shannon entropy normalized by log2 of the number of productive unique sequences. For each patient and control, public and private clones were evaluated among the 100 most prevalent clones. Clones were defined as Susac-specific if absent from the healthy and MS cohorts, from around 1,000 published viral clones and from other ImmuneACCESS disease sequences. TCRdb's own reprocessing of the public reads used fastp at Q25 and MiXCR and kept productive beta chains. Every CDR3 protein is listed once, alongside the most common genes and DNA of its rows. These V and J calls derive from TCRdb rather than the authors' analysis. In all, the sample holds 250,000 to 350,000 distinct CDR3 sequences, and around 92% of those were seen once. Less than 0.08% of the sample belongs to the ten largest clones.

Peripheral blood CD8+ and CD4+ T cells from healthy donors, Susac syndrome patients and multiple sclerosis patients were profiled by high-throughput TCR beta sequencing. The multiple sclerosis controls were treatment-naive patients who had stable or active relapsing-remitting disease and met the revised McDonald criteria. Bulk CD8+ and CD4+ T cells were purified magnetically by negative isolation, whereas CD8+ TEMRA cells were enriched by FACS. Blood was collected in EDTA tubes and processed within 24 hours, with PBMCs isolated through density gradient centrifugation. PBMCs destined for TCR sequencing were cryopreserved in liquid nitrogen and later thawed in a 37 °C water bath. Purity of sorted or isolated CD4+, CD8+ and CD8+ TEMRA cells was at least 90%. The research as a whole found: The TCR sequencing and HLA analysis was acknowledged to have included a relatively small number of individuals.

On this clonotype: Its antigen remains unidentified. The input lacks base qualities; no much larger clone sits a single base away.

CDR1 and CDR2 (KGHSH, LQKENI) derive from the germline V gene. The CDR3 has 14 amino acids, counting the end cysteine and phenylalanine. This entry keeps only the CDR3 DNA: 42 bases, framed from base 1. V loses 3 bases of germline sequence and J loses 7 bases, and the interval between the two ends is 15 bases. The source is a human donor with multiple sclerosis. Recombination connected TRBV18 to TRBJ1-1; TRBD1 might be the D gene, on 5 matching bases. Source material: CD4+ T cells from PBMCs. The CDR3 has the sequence CASSPGLLTVEAFF. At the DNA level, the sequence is TGTGCCAGCTCACCTGGGCTTTTGACAGTTGAAGCTTTCTTT.